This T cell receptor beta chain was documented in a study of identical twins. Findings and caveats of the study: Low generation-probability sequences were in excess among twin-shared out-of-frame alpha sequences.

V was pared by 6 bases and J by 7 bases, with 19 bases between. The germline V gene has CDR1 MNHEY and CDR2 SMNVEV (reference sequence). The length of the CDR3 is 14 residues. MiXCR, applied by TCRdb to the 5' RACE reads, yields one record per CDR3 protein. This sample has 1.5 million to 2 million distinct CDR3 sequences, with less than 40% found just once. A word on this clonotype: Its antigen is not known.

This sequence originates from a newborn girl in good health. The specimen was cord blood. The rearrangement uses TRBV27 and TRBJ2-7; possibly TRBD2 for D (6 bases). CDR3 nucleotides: TGTGCCAGCAGGGGACTTCTTTCCTACAATGAGCAGTACTTC. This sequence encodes CASRGLLSYNEQYF.